This TCR beta chain was sequenced for a study of CD8 T cells in ankylosing spondylitis. Via MiXCR, TCRdb re-called the 5' RACE reads, giving one row per CDR3 protein. The sample records 300,000 to 350,000 distinct CDR3 sequences, around 20% being singletons. Germline assignment: CDR1 SQVTM and CDR2 ANQGSEA. Trimming cost V 6 bases and J 1 base, with 12 bases left between them. The CDR3 is 13 amino acids. In its sample, this clonotype was seen many times. Specimen: blood, either unsorted or a sorted T cell fraction (not recorded which). This TCR came from a female donor with ankylosing spondylitis or in good health (not recorded which). The chain is built from TRBV29-1 and TRBJ1-1, with TRBD1 as a possible D gene (5 bases). The CDR3 loop is CSVLRDRNTEAFF. For the CDR3, the DNA is TGCAGCGTCCTAAGGGACCGGAACACTGAAGCTTTCTTT.